These 18 T cell receptor beta chains originate from one sample sequenced in a study of shared clonotypes between healthy human individuals (dated by TCRdb to between 2020 and 2021). Libraries were built with the immunoSEQ multiplex PCR assay. TCRdb obtained this table from immuneACCESS and retained in-frame rearrangements with V and J assigned. These tables miss some clones; where compared with another copy, unresolved V genes account for less than half of the shortfall, and the remainder is unexplained. Within this sample are roughly 500,000 clones, with 70% to 80% of them counted one time only. 13% of the sample rests with the top ten. The specimen was PBMCs. These receptors were collected from a woman between 40 and 50 years old in good health. Some clones in this sample may be carry-over from other donors' samples.

This sequence joins TRBV18 and TRBJ2-3; 9 nucleotides agree with TRBD2. The V and J ends lost 2 bases and 2 bases, in that order; junction bases with no gene match: 5. From germline, CDR1 is KGHSH and CDR2 LQKENI. The CDR3 runs 16 residues. This CDR3 is CASSPVASGNTDTQYF. The CDR3 DNA reads TGTGCCAGCTCACCAGTCGCTAGCGGGAACACAGATACGCAGTATTTT.

A word on this clone: A read error may be the cause here, since a much bigger clone is one base away. Other DNA sequences in the sample encode the same CDR3. This chain joins TRBV9 and TRBJ1-3; D ambiguous. Between the trimmed V and J ends, which lost 2 bases and 1 base, there was a span of 19 bases. This CDR3 is 18 amino acids long. CDR1 and CDR2 (germline): SGDLS, YYNGEE. The CDR3 coding sequence is TGTGCCAGCAGCGTGGGTTGGGAGTCCAGGCGTTCTGGAAACACCATATATTTT. This codes for CASSVGWESRRSGNTIYF.

This clone has only a few counts. J is TRBJ1-1 and V is TRBV29-1, with D uncertain. This CDR3 region has 13 residues. CDR1 SQVTM and CDR2 ANQGSEA come from the germline V gene. Between the trimmed V and J ends, which lost 7 bases and 3 bases, there was a span of 15 bases. CDR3 amino acids: CSARPGTDTEAFF. The CDR3 DNA is TGCAGCGCGCGACCCGGTACGGACACTGAAGCTTTCTTT.

This clone turned up a few times. This rearrangement joins TRBV9 to TRBJ1-2, with 8 bases matching TRBD1. This CDR3 is built from 15 residues. CDR1 is SGDLS, CDR2 YYNGEE, per germline. The V segment lost 3 bases and the J segment 4 bases; nucleotides outside the gene matches: 8. The CDR3 is CASSETAGGVYGYTF. Written as DNA, the CDR3 is TGTGCCAGCAGCGAGACGGCAGGGGGCGTCTATGGCTACACCTTC. The variable domain in full, with the rest retrieved from reference TRBV9 and TRBJ1-2, is DSGVTQTPKHLITATGQRVTLRCSPRSGDLSVYWYQQSLDQGLQFLIQYYNGEERAKGNILERFSAQQFPDLHSELNLSSLELGDSALYFCASSETAGGVYGYTFGSGTRLTVV.

This clone was seen only once. The chain combines TRBV30 with TRBJ1-3; D is ambiguous. The CDR3 runs 11 residues. Germline CDR1 and CDR2: GTSNPN and SVGIG (reference sequence). Trimming shortened V by 4 bases and J by 5 bases, and 6 bases separated the two germline ends. CDR3 DNA sequence: TGTGCCTGGAATGGGAGAAACACCATATATTTT. Translated, it gives CAWNGRNTIYF.

V usage is TRBV5-4 and J usage is TRBJ1-5; D call uncertain. This CDR3 comprises 15 residues. Germline V gene data show CDR1 as SGHNT and CDR2 as YYREEE (reference sequence). Trimming took 0 bases from V and 1 from J, leaving 8 bases between them. The CDR3 loop is CASSLGTWSNQPQHF. As DNA, the CDR3 is TGTGCCAGCAGCTTGGGGACCTGGAGCAATCAGCCCCAGCATTTT. Variable domain in full (rest from reference TRBV5-4 and TRBJ1-5): ETGVTQSPTHLIKTRGQQVTLRCSSQSGHNTVSWYQQALGQGPQFIFQYYREEENGRGNFPPRFSGLQFPNYSSELNVNALELDDSALYLCASSLGTWSNQPQHFGDGTRLSIL.

Comment on this clone: A read error may explain this, as a much larger clone is one base away. The rearrangement joins TRBV30 to TRBJ1-1, with D unresolved. V was trimmed by 1 base and J by 0 bases, leaving 15 bases between them. The CDR3 sequence is 16 residues long. CDR1 and CDR2 (germline): GTSNPN, SVGIG (reference sequence). Here the CDR3 DNA reads TGTGCCTGGAGTGAATGGAGTTTGGGCATGAACACTGAAGCTTTCTTT. It encodes CAWSEWSLGMNTEAFF.

The chain combines TRBV7-6 with TRBJ2-5; TRBD2 aligns across 8 bases. With 2 bases clipped from V and 1 base from J, the junction kept 3 bases outside the gene matches. The CDR3 length is 15 residues. Germline lookup yields CDR1 SGHVS and CDR2 FNYEAQ. The CDR3 region has the DNA TGTGCCAGCAGCTTACTCAGCGGGAGCCAAGAGACCCAGTACTTC. It specifies CASSLLSGSQETQYF.

About this clone: This may be a read error: a much more frequent sequence differs by one nucleotide. This sample also contains other DNA sequences that code for the same CDR3. CDR3 bases: TGTGCTTGGGGCTCCGTGGGCGCAGACGAGCAGTACTTC. Amino acids: CAWGSVGADEQYF. V and J are TRBV30 and TRBJ2-7; possible D gene TRBD1, 5 bases. Germline values: CDR1 GTSNPN, CDR2 SVGIG (reference sequence). The CDR3 has 13 residues.

The chain uses TRBV18 and TRBJ1-4; 10 nucleotides line up with TRBD1. Germline V gives CDR1 KGHSH, CDR2 LQKENI. CDR3 length: 15 amino acids. The V gene end was trimmed by 8 bases and the J gene end by 0 bases; junction bases not matched to a gene: 3. The chain's CDR3 is CASQGQGSTNEKLFF. CDR3 coding DNA: TGTGCCAGCCAGGGACAGGGGTCAACTAATGAAAAACTGTTTTTT. The full variable domain, completed using reference TRBV18 and TRBJ1-4, is NAGVMQNPRHLVRRRGQEARLRCSPMKGHSHVYWYRQLPEEGLKFMVYLQKENIIDESGMPKERFSAEFPKEGPSILRIQQVVRGDSAAYFCASQGQGSTNEKLFFGSGTQLSVL.

The chain employs TRBV18 and TRBJ2-7; the D gene is possibly TRBD1 (6 bases). The CDR3 sequence is 13 residues long. The germline V gene has CDR1 KGHSH and CDR2 LQKENI. The V end lost 6 bases, the J end lost 1 base, and 10 bases lay between the germline ends. CDR3 nucleotide sequence: TGTGCCAGCTCCTTCGGACAGTCCTACGAGCAGTACTTC. Translating it yields CASSFGQSYEQYF.

The rearrangement uses TRBV15 and TRBJ2-2; 7 nucleotides align to TRBD2. The length of the CDR3 is 15 residues. CDR1 is LNHNV, CDR2 YYDKDF, per germline (reference sequence). The V gene end was trimmed by 0 bases and the J gene end by 6 bases; junction bases not matched to a gene: 4. In DNA form, the CDR3 reads TGTGCCACCAGCAGAGATCGGGCGGGAGCCGGGGAGCTGTTTTTT. This gives the protein CATSRDRAGAGELFF.

The genes are TRBV5-1 and TRBJ2-7, with 9 bases aligning to TRBD2. J lost 3 bases, V lost 5 bases, and 12 bases had no gene match. The length of the CDR3 is 16 residues. CDR1 and CDR2 from the germline V gene are SGHRS and YFSETQ. CDR3 protein: CASSPSLAGPYYEQYF. Written as DNA, the CDR3 is TGCGCCAGCAGTCCTAGCCTAGCGGGACCTTACTACGAGCAGTACTTC.

The genes are TRBV13 and TRBJ2-3; possible D gene TRBD1, 6 bases. Trimming pared 3 bases from V and 0 bases from J, leaving 10 bases between. Germline V gene sequence: CDR1 PRHDT, CDR2 FYEKMQ (reference sequence). The CDR3 consists of 15 residues. The DNA of the CDR3 is TGTGCCAGCAGCTTCAGGGGTACTAGCACAGATACGCAGTATTTT. It yields the protein CASSFRGTSTDTQYF.

There are many counts of this clone. The chain combines TRBV19 with TRBJ2-7; D is unclear. This CDR3 has 16 amino acids. With 3 bases removed from V and 3 bases from J, the gap between germline ends came to 18 bases. Germline-derived CDR1 and CDR2 are LNHDA and SQIVND (reference sequence). The CDR3 DNA is TGTGCCAGTAGTATCACGGGTTCGGCCTCCATCTACGAGCAGTACTTC. This encodes CASSITGSASIYEQYF.

The V call is TRBV2, the J call TRBJ1-4, with a tentative D call TRBD1 (6 bases). This CDR3 comprises 14 residues. With 5 bases removed from V and 8 bases from J, the gap between germline ends came to 15 bases. CDR1 and CDR2 (germline): SNHLY, FYNNEI. The CDR3 sequence: CASSPAFRGEKLFF. The CDR3 DNA reads TGTGCCAGCAGTCCGGCGTTTAGGGGGGAAAAACTGTTTTTT.

The chain carries TRBV13 and TRBJ2-5, with 8 bases identical to TRBD2. Trimming cost V 3 bases and J 1 base; bases outside gene matches: 1. The CDR3 extends over 14 amino acids. Germline-derived CDR1 and CDR2 are PRHDT and FYEKMQ (reference sequence). CDR3 sequence (DNA): TGTGCCAGCAGCTTTAGCGGGACCCAAGAGACCCAGTACTTC. It translates to CASSFSGTQETQYF.

The chain recombines TRBV6-1 with TRBJ1-2, with D unclear. Germline V gene data show CDR1 as MNHNS and CDR2 as SASEGT. V was cut by 5 bases and J by 5 bases, with 12 bases left in between. The CDR3 loop spans 13 amino acids. CDR3 residues: CASSQVSRYGYTF. DNA of the CDR3: TGTGCCAGCAGTCAGGTTTCGAGATATGGCTACACCTTC.